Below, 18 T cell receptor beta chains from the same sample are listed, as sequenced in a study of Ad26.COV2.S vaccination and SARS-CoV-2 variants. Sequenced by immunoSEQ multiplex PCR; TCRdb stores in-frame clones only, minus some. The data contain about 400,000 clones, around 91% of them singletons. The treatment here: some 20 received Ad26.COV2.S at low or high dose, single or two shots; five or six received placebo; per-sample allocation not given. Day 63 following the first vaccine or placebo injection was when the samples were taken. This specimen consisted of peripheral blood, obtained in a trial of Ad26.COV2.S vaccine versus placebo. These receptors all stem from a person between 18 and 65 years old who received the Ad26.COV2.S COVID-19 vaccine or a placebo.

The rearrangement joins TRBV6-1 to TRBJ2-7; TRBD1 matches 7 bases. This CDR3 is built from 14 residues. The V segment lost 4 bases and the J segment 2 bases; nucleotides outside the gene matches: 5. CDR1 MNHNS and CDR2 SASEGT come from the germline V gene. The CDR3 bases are TGTGCCAGCAGTGGAGCCGGGACAGCCTACGAGCAGTACTTC. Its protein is CASSGAGTAYEQYF.

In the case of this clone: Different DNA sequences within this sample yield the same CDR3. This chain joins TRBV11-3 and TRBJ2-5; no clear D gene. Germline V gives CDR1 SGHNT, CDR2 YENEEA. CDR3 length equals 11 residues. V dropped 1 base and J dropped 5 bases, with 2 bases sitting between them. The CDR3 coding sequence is TGTGCCAGCAGCTTAGCGGAGACCCAGTACTTC. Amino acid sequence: CASSLAETQYF.

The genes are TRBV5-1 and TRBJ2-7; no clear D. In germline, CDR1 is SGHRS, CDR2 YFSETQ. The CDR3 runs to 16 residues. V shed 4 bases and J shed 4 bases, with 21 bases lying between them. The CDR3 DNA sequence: TGCGCCAGCAGCCGAGAATATGGCGCCCGTCGATACGAGCAGTACTTC. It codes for CASSREYGARRYEQYF.

As DNA, the CDR3 is TGTGCCAGCTCCAGCCGGACAAAAAATGAAAAACTGTTTTTT. Its protein product is CASSSRTKNEKLFF. The rearrangement links TRBV2 to TRBJ1-4; weak D call: TRBD1 (5 bases). Per germline, CDR1 SNHLY and CDR2 FYNNEI. This CDR3 region has 14 residues. Trimming cost V 8 bases and J 5 bases, with 15 bases left between them.

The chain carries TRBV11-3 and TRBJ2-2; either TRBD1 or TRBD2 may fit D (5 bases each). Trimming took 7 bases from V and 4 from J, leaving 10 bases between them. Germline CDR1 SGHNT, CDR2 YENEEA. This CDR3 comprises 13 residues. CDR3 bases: TGTGCCAGCAAGAGGGACGCCACCGGGGAGCTGTTTTTT. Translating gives CASKRDATGELFF.

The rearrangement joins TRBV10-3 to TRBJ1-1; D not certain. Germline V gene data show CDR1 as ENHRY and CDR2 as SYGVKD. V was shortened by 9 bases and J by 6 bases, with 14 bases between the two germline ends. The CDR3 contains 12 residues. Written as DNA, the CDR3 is TGTGCCATTACGCCAGGCGGGGCTGAAGCTTTCTTT. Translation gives CAITPGGAEAFF.

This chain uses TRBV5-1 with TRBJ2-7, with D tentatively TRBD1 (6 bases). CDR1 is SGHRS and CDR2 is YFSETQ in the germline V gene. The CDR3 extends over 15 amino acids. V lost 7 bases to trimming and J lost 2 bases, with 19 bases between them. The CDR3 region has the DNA TGCGCCAGCCGCCTGAGGTTACAGGGAACCTACGAGCAGTACTTC. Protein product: CASRLRLQGTYEQYF.

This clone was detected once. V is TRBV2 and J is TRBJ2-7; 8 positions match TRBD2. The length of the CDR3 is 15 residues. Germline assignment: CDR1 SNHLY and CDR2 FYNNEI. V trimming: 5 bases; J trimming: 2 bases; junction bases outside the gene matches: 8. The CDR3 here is CASSRTSRITYEQYF. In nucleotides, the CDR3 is TGTGCCAGCAGTCGGACTAGCCGAATCACCTACGAGCAGTACTTC.

CDR3 in amino acids: CASAGQGSYNEQFF. The CDR3 DNA sequence: TGTGCCAGTGCGGGACAGGGGTCCTACAATGAGCAGTTCTTC. V is TRBV19 and J is TRBJ2-1, with 10 bases aligning to TRBD1. The V gene end was trimmed by 8 bases and the J gene end by 1 base; junction bases not matched to a gene: 2. Per the germline V gene, CDR1 is LNHDA and CDR2 is SQIVND (reference sequence). This CDR3 spans 14 amino acids.

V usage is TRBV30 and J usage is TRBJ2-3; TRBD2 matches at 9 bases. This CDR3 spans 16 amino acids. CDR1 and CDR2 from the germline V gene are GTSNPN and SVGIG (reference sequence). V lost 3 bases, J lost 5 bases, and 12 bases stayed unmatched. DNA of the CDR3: TGTGCCTGGAGGAAGCATAGCGGGGGCACGGGAGATACGCAGTATTTT. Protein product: CAWRKHSGGTGDTQYF.

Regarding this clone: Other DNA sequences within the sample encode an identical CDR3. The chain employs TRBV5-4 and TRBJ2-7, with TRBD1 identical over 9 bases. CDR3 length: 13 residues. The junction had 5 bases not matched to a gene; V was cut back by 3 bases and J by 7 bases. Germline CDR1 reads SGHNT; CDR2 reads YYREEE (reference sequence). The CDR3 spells CASSWGQGGEQYF. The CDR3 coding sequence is TGTGCCAGCAGCTGGGGACAGGGAGGTGAGCAGTACTTC.

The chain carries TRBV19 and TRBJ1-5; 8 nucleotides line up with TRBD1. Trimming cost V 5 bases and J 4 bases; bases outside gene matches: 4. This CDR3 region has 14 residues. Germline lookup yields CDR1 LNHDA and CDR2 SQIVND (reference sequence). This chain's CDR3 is CASSFGTGNQPQHF. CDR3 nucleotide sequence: TGTGCCAGTAGTTTTGGGACAGGAAATCAGCCCCAGCATTTT.

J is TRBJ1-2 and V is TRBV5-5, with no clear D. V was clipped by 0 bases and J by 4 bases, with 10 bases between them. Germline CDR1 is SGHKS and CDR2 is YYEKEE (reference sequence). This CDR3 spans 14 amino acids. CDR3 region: CASSLAGSGYGYTF. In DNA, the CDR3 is TGTGCCAGCAGCTTGGCAGGTTCTGGCTATGGCTACACCTTC.

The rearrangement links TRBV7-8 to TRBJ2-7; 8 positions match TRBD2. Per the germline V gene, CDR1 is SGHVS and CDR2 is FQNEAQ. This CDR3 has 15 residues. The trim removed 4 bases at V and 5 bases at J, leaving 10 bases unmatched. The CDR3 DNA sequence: TGTGCCAGCAGCTCGCAGGAAGCGGGAGTCCACGAGCAGTACTTC. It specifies CASSSQEAGVHEQYF.

CDR3 sequence: CASTPWGSGQPQHF. The CDR3 coding sequence is TGTGCCAGCACCCCCTGGGGGTCAGGTCAGCCCCAGCATTTT. V is TRBV2 and J is TRBJ1-5; tentative D call: TRBD1 (5 bases). The CDR3 runs to 14 residues. Germline-derived CDR1 and CDR2 are SNHLY and FYNNEI. Trimming cost V 7 bases and J 6 bases, with 16 bases left between them.

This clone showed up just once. The CDR3 region is CATSRVPIYLINEQFF. CDR3 sequence (DNA): TGTGCCACCAGCAGAGTTCCCATTTACTTAATCAATGAGCAGTTCTTC. The chain recombines TRBV15 with TRBJ2-1; no definite D call. The CDR3 runs 16 residues. Trimming took off 1 base at V and 6 bases at J, with 16 bases between the two ends. Germline CDR1 LNHNV, CDR2 YYDKDF (reference sequence).

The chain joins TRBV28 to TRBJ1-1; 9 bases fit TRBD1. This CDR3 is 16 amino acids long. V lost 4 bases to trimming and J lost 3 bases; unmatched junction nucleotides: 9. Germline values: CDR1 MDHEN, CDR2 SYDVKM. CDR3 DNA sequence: TGTGCCAGCAGTTCACAGGGGGCGCGTGGTGACACTGAAGCTTTCTTT. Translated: CASSSQGARGDTEAFF.

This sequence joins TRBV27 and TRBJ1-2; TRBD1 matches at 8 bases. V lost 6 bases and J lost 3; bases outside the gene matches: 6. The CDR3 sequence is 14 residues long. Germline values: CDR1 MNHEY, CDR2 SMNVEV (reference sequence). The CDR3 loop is CASSLQGADYGYTF. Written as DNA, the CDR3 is TGTGCCAGCAGCCTCCAGGGGGCAGACTATGGCTACACCTTC.